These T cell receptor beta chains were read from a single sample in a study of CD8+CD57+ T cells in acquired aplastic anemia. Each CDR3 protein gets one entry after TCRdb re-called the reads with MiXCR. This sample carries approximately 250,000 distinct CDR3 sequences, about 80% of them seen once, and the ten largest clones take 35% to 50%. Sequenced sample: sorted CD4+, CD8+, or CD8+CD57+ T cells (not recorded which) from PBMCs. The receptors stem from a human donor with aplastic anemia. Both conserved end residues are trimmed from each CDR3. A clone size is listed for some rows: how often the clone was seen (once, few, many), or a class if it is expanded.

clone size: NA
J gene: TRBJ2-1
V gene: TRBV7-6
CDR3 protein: ASSLASGTNENQQF

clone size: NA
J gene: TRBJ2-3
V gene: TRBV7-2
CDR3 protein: ASSSPAGRVTTQY

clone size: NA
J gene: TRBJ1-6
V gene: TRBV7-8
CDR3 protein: ASSSVIIGGHNSPLH

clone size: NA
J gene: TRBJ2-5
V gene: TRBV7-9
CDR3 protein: ATSRGSVQATQY

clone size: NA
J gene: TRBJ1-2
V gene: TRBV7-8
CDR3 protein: ASSLAMEGSVDYNT

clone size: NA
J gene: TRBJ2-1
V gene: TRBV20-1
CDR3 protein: SASGEPRLNEQF

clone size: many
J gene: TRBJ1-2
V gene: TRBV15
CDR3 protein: ATSRDMQGSPYGYT

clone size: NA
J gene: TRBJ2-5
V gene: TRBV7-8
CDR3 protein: ASSLAVELASET

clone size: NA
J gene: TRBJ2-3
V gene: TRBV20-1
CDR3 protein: SAELVTDTQY

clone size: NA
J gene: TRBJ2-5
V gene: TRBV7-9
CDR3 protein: ASSLQWRAEEQY

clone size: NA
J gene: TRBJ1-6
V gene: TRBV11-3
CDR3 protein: ASSVDRASYNSPLH

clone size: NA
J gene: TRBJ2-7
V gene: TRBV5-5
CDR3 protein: ASSWGQGASYEQY

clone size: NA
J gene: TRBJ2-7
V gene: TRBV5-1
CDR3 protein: ASSLEGRLSYEQY

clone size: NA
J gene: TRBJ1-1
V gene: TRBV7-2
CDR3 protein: ASSLARAGDTEAF

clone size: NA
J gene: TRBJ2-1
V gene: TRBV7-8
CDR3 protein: ASSLAGGTGTDEQF

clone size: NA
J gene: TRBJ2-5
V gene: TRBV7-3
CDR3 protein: ATSPRPGQGHEY

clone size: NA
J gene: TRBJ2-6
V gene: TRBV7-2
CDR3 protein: ASSPQGDTQNFLT

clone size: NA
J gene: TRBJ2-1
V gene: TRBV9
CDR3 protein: ASSLTNDAYNEQF

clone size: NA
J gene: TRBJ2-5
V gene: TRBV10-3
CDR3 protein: AISDTKDAQY

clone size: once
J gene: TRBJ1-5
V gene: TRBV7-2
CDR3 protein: ASSVSYSSQRQH

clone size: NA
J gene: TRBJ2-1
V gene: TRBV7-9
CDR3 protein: ASSPTDYYDEQF

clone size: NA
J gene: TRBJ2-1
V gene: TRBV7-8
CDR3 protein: ASSIAGGPDKQQF

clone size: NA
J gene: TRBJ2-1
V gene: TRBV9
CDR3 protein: ASSHPYSHEQF

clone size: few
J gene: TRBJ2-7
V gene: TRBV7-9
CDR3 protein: ASSLPPDEQY

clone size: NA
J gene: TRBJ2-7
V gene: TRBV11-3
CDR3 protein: ASRSDLAGEQY

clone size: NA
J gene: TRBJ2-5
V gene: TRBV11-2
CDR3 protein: ASTGASFQETQY

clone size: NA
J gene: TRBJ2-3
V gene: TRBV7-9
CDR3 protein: ASGLVGTETQY

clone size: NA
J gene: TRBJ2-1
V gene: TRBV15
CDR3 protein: ATSQGMF

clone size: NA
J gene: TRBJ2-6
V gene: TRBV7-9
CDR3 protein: ASSSRDRGWDYGLT

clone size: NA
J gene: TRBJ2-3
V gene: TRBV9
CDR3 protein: ASSEGGPSTEK

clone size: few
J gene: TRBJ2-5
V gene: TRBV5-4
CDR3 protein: ASSFTSVQETQY

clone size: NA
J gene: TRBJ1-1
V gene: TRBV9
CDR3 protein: ASSRDPIIPSKAF

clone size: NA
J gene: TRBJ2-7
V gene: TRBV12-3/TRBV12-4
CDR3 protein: ASSWSSGGEQY

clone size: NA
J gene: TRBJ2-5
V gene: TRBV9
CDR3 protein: ASSAGGDWEETQY

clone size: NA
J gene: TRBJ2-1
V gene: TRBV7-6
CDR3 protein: ASSLGETQDLWPEQF

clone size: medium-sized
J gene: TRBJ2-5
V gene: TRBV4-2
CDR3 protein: ASSQDPTSGGETQY

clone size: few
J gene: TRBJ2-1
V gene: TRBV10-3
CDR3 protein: AISEGTSSSYNEQF

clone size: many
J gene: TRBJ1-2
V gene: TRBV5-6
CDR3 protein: ASSLGGDGLVYGYT

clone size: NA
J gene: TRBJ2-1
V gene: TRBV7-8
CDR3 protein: ASSVAGIPDTL

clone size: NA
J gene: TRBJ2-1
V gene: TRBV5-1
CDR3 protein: ASSFGTSGFSYNEQF

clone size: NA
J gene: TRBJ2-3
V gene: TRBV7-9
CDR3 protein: ASSLAGAPLTQY

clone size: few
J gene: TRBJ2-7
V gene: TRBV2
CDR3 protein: ASRQGTYEQY

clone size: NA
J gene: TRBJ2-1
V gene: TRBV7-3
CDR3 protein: ASSIASGYTDTQF

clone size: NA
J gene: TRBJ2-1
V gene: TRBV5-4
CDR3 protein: ASSFQRTSSNEQF

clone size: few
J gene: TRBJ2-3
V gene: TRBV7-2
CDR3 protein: ASSLAGGADKRY

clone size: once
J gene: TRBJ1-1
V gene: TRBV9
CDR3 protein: ASSLSRRGYNEPF